This is a list of T cell receptor beta chains from one sample in a study of T-cell reconstitution after alpha-beta-depleted transplantation in children. One entry per CDR3 protein, called by TCRdb with MiXCR from the PCR reads. Of approximately 240,000 distinct CDR3 sequences listed, 9.7% were seen once; the top ten hold approximately 5%. The source material was PBMCs from the stem cell graft donor, sampled from the stem cell graft. Source of these receptors: a human donor who donated a stem cell graft to a child with SCID. Each CDR3 is given with its conserved first and last residue. D genes are given only for firm matches. Each size is once, few or many counts, or a class when the clone is expanded.

v_call,d_call,clone_size,j_call,cdr3_nt,cdr3_aa
TRBV4-1,-,many,TRBJ2-7,TGCGCCAGCAGCCAAATACCCCGGGGACGATCCTACGAGCAGTACTTC,CASSQIPRGRSYEQYF
TRBV20-1,-,many,TRBJ1-2,TGCAGTGCTAGAGGAACGGCTAACTATGGCTACACCTTC,CSARGTANYGYTF
TRBV4-2,-,many,TRBJ1-4,TGTGCCAGCAGCCCCCACTGGGCGCGGACAACTAATGAAAAACTGTTTTTT,CASSPHWARTTNEKLFF
TRBV12-3/TRBV12-4,-,many,TRBJ1-3,TGTGCCAGCACCCCGACCCCAACCACCATATATTTT,CASTPTPTTIYF
TRBV7-9,-,many,TRBJ1-4,TGTGCCAGCACCTTCTGGGGGAGAGGTGAAAAACTGTTTTTT,CASTFWGRGEKLFF
TRBV12-3/TRBV12-4,-,many,TRBJ2-2,TGTGCCAGCACCCTATCCTCCGCCGGGGAGCTGTTTTTT,CASTLSSAGELFF
TRBV20-1,-,many,TRBJ2-1,TGCAGTGCTAGAGCTGGTGCCAGAGAGCAGTTCTTC,CSARAGAREQFF
TRBV12-3/TRBV12-4,-,many,TRBJ2-6,TGTGCCAGCAGTTTACGGGGGGCCAACGTCCTGACTTTC,CASSLRGANVLTF
TRBV12-3/TRBV12-4,TRBD1,many,TRBJ2-5,TGTGCCAGCAGTAGACAGGGAAAAGAGACCCAGTACTTC,CASSRQGKETQYF
TRBV20-1,-,many,TRBJ2-1,TGCAGTGCTAGAGATCCGGCTAGCAGGCTGTACAATGAGCAGTTCTTC,CSARDPASRLYNEQFF